These 7 T cell receptor beta chains originate from one sample sequenced in a study of response to subunit inactivated influenza vaccine. TCRdb redid the calling of the RT-PCR reads with MiXCR, one entry per CDR3 protein. The table shows about 540,000 distinct CDR3 sequences, with roughly 25% occurring only once. This sample was shared with a second study, whose subject was T cells expressing NK-cell markers. That source reports: Synthesis of TCR beta cDNA relied on 5'RACE template switching carrying UMIs.

The sequencing used CD4+ T cells sorted from PBMCs, collected 12 days after vaccination. The receptor set was obtained from a man between 45 and 60 years old who received an inactivated influenza vaccine.

The V call is TRBV10-3, the J call TRBJ1-3; D might be TRBD1 (5 bases). CDR3 size: 15 residues. V lost 3 bases and J 2 bases, leaving 11 bases between the germline ends. Germline assignment: CDR1 ENHRY and CDR2 SYGVKD. The CDR3 loop is CAISEGRAAGNTIYF. CDR3 in DNA: TGTGCCATCAGTGAAGGCAGGGCGGCTGGAAACACCATATATTTT.

This clonotype was found a few times. The chain combines TRBV6-1 with TRBJ2-1; 11 nucleotides agree with TRBD1. Looked up from germline, CDR1 is MNHNS and CDR2 is SASEGT. J gave up 8 bases and V 11 bases, and 8 bases lay outside the gene matches. The CDR3 consists of 13 residues. Here the CDR3 reads CAVGTGGTYEQFF. The CDR3 nucleotides read TGTGCCGTAGGGACAGGGGGAACGTATGAGCAGTTCTTC.

The chain recombines TRBV20-1 with TRBJ2-5; 7 nucleotides agree with TRBD2. This CDR3 has 12 amino acids. Germline assignment: CDR1 DFQATT and CDR2 SNEGSKA (reference sequence). V gave up 3 bases and J gave up 5 bases; unmatched junction bases: 3. This CDR3 reads CSASLGGETQYF. CDR3 DNA sequence: TGCAGTGCTAGTTTGGGGGGGGAGACCCAGTACTTC.

The rearrangement uses TRBV28 and TRBJ2-7; 9 nucleotides align to TRBD2. The V gene end was trimmed by 4 bases and the J gene end by 0 bases; junction bases not matched to a gene: 4. CDR3 length: 15 amino acids. The germline gives CDR1 MDHEN, CDR2 SYDVKM. The CDR3 bases are TGTGCCAGCAGTTCCCTTAGCGGGAGCTCCTACGAGCAGTACTTC. It specifies CASSSLSGSSYEQYF.

The rearrangement uses TRBV11-2 and TRBJ2-1; perhaps TRBD2 as D (5 bases). The CDR3 runs 14 residues. CDR1 is SGHAT, CDR2 FQNNGV, per germline. V lost 3 bases, J lost 12 bases, and 18 bases lay in between. CDR3 loop: CASSLYQESRGQFF. Here the CDR3 DNA reads TGTGCCAGCAGCTTGTATCAGGAATCTCGGGGGCAGTTCTTC.

The rearrangement links TRBV6-2 or TRBV6-3 to TRBJ2-7, with D uncertain. In germline, CDR1 is MNHEY, CDR2 SVGEGT. The CDR3 totals 11 residues. V lost 2 bases, J lost 6 bases, and 5 bases lay in between. CDR3 in DNA: TGTGCCAGCAGTTACGGGATCGAGCAGTACTTC. Amino acid sequence: CASSYGIEQYF.

This clonotype appeared many times. The chain carries TRBV12-3 or TRBV12-4 and TRBJ2-7; 7 bases line up with TRBD1. J lost 2 bases, V lost 6 bases, and 4 bases had no gene match. The CDR3 contains 13 residues. CDR3 residues: CASRPGTAYEQYF. DNA for the CDR3: TGTGCCAGCAGGCCCGGGACAGCCTACGAGCAGTACTTC.